Presented here are 5 T cell receptor beta chains from one specimen sequenced in a study of T cell clonality in common variable immunodeficiency. Study findings and constraints: Reportedly, TCR beta sequences from common variable immunodeficiency showed fewer deletions and N-nucleotide insertions.

Repertoires were generated with immunoSEQ multiplex PCR, while TCRdb's copy carries only in-frame clones and drops some. The profile covers 25,000 to 30,000 clones, none occurring a single time. These receptors' antigens are unknown. Sequencing was performed on peripheral blood mononuclear cells. All receptors derive from a human donor with common variable immunodeficiency.

On this clone: The DNA ends 3 residues before the CDR3 does, and the rest of the CDR3 is filled in from the germline J gene. This chain joins TRBV7-2 and TRBJ1-5; TRBD1 is a possible D gene (6 bases). The CDR3 sequence is 15 residues long. V lost 1 base and J 3 bases, leaving 10 bases between the germline ends. Germline V gene lookup returns CDR1 SGHTA and CDR2 FQGNSA. The CDR3 sequence: CASSLVGAVNQPQHF. CDR3 bases read: TGTGCCAGCAGCTTAGTGGGGGCTGTCAATCAGCCC. The full variable domain, in which reference TRBV7-2 and TRBJ1-5 provide the parts outside the CDR3, is GAGVSQSPSNKVTEKGKDVELRCDPISGHTALYWYRQSLGQGLEFLIYFQGNSAPDKSGLPSDRFSAERTGGSVSTLTIQRTQQEDSAVYLCASSLVGAVNQPQHFGDGTRLSIL.

There are a few counts of this clone. The read finishes 3 residues shy of the CDR3 end, and the germline J gene is used to complete it. V usage is TRBV30 and J usage is TRBJ2-5; 7 nucleotides agree with TRBD1. Losses at the gene ends were 2 bases for V and 3 bases for J; bases not matched to a gene: 3. The CDR3 length is 13 residues. Germline CDR1 is GTSNPN and CDR2 is SVGIG (reference sequence). CDR3 bases read: TGTGCCTGGAGTAGGGGGACAGAAGAGACC. Translated, it gives CAWSRGTEET. Given in full, the CDR3 is CAWSRGTEETQYF.

This clone was found many times. The read ends 3 residues early relative to the CDR3; the germline J gene fills the gap. This rearrangement joins TRBV2 to TRBJ2-3; D call uncertain. The V and J ends lost 0 bases and 3 bases respectively, with 4 bases between them. The CDR3 runs to 13 residues. The germline CDR1 and CDR2 sequences are SNHLY and FYNNEI. The CDR3 region is CASSEALTDTQYF. CDR3 bases read: TGTGCCAGCAGTGAAGCGCTAACAGATACG. Combining the CDR3 with reference TRBV2 and TRBJ2-3 gives the whole variable domain EPEVTQTPSHQVTQMGQEVILRCVPISNHLYFYWYRQILGQKVEFLVSFYNNEISEKSEIFDDQFSVERPDGSNFTLKIRSTKLEDSAMYFCASSEALTDTQYFGPGTRLTVL.

In its sample, this clone was seen many times. Read data end 3 residues before the CDR3 end; the end is taken from the germline J gene. The rearrangement uses TRBV7-9 and TRBJ2-4, with D maybe TRBD1 (5 bases). Trimming took off 4 bases at V and 2 bases at J, with 9 bases between the two ends. CDR1 is SEHNR and CDR2 is FQNEAQ in the germline V gene (reference sequence). This CDR3 has 14 amino acids. Incomplete CDR3 DNA: TGTGCCAGCAGCTCGACAGAGTCCAAAAACATT. Protein: CASSSTESKNI. The entire CDR3 protein reads CASSSTESKNIQYF.

Comment on this clone: Read data end 3 residues before the CDR3 end; the end is taken from the germline J gene. The chain employs TRBV6-2 or TRBV6-3 and TRBJ2-7; 8 bases line up with TRBD1. The CDR3 is 16 amino acids. V lost 2 bases and J lost 2; bases outside the gene matches: 8. The germline gives CDR1 MNHEY, CDR2 SVGEGT. CDR3 sequence: CASSYMSDRETYEQYF. CDR3 DNA (partial): TGTGCCAGCAGTTACATGTCGGACAGGGAAACCTACGAG.